One and the same sample provided the 10 T cell receptor beta chains below, sequenced in a study of blood T cell repertoires in COVID-19. TCRdb keeps only in-frame clones here, not all; method: immunoSEQ multiplex PCR. The data contain under 95,000 clones, under 85% of them seen just once; the ten biggest clones take up 25% to 30%. The sequenced material came from peripheral blood. These receptors were collected from a woman of 80 years or more with acute or convalescent COVID-19.

The chain couples TRBV19 to TRBJ2-3; no clear D. V was clipped by 6 bases and J by 3 bases, with 10 bases between them. This CDR3 is 13 amino acids long. Germline V gene lookup returns CDR1 LNHDA and CDR2 SQIVND (reference sequence). The DNA for the CDR3 is TGTGCCAGTAGAAACCACCAGACAGATACGCAGTATTTT. Residues: CASRNHQTDTQYF.

The chain joins TRBV28 to TRBJ2-1; tentative D call: TRBD1 (5 bases). The V end lost 7 bases, the J end lost 4 bases, and 11 bases lay between the germline ends. The V gene's germline CDR1 is MDHEN and CDR2 SYDVKM. The CDR3 is 13 residues long. CDR3: CASTPDTYNEQFF. The CDR3 DNA follows: TGTGCCAGCACCCCGGACACTTACAATGAGCAGTTCTTC. The variable domain in full, completed from reference TRBV28 and TRBJ2-1, reads DVKVTQSSRYLVKRTGEKVFLECVQDMDHENMFWYRQDPGLGLRLIYFSYDVKMKEKGDIPEGYSVSREKKERFSLILESASTNQTSMYLCASTPDTYNEQFFGPGTRLTVL.

The chain links TRBV4-1 to TRBJ1-1; D gene unclear. The CDR3 loop spans 16 amino acids. Looked up from germline, CDR1 is MGHRA and CDR2 is YSYEKL. Trimming removed 0 bases from V and 1 base from J, with 12 bases in between. The chain's CDR3 is CASSQELGRGNTEAFF. In DNA form, the CDR3 reads TGCGCCAGCAGCCAAGAACTAGGACGGGGGAACACTGAAGCTTTCTTT.

This clone has only one observation. The chain uses TRBV27 and TRBJ2-7, with 8 bases that match TRBD1. Germline V gene data show CDR1 as MNHEY and CDR2 as SMNVEV (reference sequence). Trimming took 0 bases from V and 5 from J; bases not matched to a gene: 6. The CDR3 runs to 15 residues. The CDR3 region is CASSLSNRGFHEQYF. DNA for the CDR3: TGTGCCAGCAGTTTATCGAACAGGGGGTTCCACGAGCAGTACTTC.

The chain recombines TRBV12-2 with TRBJ1-3; the D call in the table, TRBD1, was not verified against the DNA. TRBV12-2 is a known pseudogene. This CDR3 comprises 20 residues. CDR3 nucleotide sequence: TGTGCAAGTCGCTTAGGCCTTCAGGTGCCAACAGGCGACTCTGGAAACACCATATATTTT. Encoded protein: CASRLGLQVPTGDSGNTIYF.

The J gene is TRBJ1-5, the V gene TRBV7-2, with D perhaps TRBD1 (6 bases). The V gene lost 5 bases and the J gene lost 9 bases, with 14 bases spanning the gap. This CDR3 is 13 amino acids long. CDR1 is SGHTA, CDR2 FQGNSA, per germline. The CDR3 DNA follows: TGTGCCAGCAGCACCAGGGGTTGGGGGCCCCAGCATTTT. This encodes CASSTRGWGPQHF.

The chain joins TRBV4-1 to TRBJ2-7; TRBD2 might be the D (7 bases). The CDR3 covers 16 residues. The ends were cut back, 4 bases at V and 2 bases at J, with 18 bases in the middle. CDR1 MGHRA and CDR2 YSYEKL come from the germline V gene. CDR3 sequence reads: CASSRGGGATTYEQYF. CDR3 sequence (DNA): TGCGCCAGCAGCCGCGGTGGGGGGGCCACAACCTACGAGCAGTACTTC.

This chain connects TRBV19 to TRBJ1-2, with D perhaps TRBD1 (5 bases). The V end lost 4 bases, the J end lost 0 bases, and 9 bases lay between the germline ends. Germline loops: CDR1 LNHDA, CDR2 SQIVND (reference sequence). The CDR3 contains 14 residues. CDR3 nucleotides: TGTGCCAGTAGTACAGGACATTCTAACTATGGCTACACCTTC. Protein: CASSTGHSNYGYTF.

This clone was counted many times. The sample contains more than one DNA sequence encoding this CDR3. This rearrangement joins TRBV7-9 to TRBJ2-5; 7 bases agree with TRBD1. The CDR3 has 15 residues. Germline values: CDR1 SEHNR, CDR2 FQNEAQ (reference sequence). With V trimmed by 5 bases and J by 1 base, 7 bases remained unmatched. CDR3 protein: CASSLRQGLQETQYF. The CDR3, as DNA: TGTGCCAGCAGCCTTCGACAGGGCCTCCAAGAGACCCAGTACTTC.

This chain connects TRBV7-8 to TRBJ2-6; 7 bases line up with TRBD2. Germline lookup yields CDR1 SGHVS and CDR2 FQNEAQ. J gave up 0 bases and V 5 bases, and 19 bases lay outside the gene matches. The CDR3 has 21 amino acids. CDR3 protein: CASSARQGSGRTRSGANVLTF. The CDR3 nucleotides read TGTGCCAGCAGCGCGAGGCAGGGTAGCGGGCGAACCCGCTCTGGGGCCAACGTCCTGACTTTC. Filled out from reference TRBV7-8 and TRBJ2-6, the complete variable domain reads GAGVSQSPRYKVAKRGQDVALRCDPISGHVSLFWYQQALGQGPEFLTYFQNEAQLDKSGLPSDRFFAERPEGSVSTLKIQRTQQEDSAVYLCASSARQGSGRTRSGANVLTFGAGSRLTVL.